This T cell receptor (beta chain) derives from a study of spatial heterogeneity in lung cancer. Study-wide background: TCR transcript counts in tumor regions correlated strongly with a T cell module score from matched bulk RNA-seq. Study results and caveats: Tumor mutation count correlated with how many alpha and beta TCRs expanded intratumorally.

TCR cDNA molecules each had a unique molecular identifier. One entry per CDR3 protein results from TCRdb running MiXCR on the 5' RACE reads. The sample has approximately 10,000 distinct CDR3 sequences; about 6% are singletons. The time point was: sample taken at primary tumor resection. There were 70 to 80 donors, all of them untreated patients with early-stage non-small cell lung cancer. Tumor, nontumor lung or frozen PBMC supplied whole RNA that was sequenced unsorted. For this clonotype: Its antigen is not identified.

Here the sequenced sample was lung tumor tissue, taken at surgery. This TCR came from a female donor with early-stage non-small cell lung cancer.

This CDR3 is CSASTGGRSYEQYV. In nucleotides, the CDR3 is TGCAGTGCTAGTACGGGGGGGCGCTCCTACGAGCAGTACGTC. The J gene is TRBJ2-7, the V gene TRBV20-1, with 8 bases lining up with TRBD2. CDR1 DFQATT and CDR2 SNEGSKA come from the germline V gene (reference sequence). The CDR3 sequence is 14 residues long. The J segment lost 0 bases and the V segment lost 3 bases, leaving 4 bases of the junction unmatched.